These T cell receptor beta chains were read from a single sample in a study of CXCR3-negative and CXCR3-positive naive CD8 T cells. TCRdb reanalyzed the 5' RACE reads and collapses them to one entry per CDR3 protein, without DNA. The sample has about 53,000 distinct CDR3 sequences. Sequences were obtained from naive CXCR3- CD8+ T cells from blood. These receptors all come from a human donor in good health. Some clones in this sample may be carry-over from other donors' samples. The CDR3 runs from the conserved cysteine through the conserved F or W. Fields, in order: J gene, clone size, V gene, CDR3 protein. Size tells how often a clone was seen (once, few, many) or the class of an expanded clone, and some rows leave it out.

J gene: TRBJ1-5; clone size: .; V gene: TRBV7-9; CDR3 protein: CASSLAEYSNQPQHF
J gene: TRBJ2-7; clone size: .; V gene: TRBV7-2; CDR3 protein: CASRFGYSYEQYF
J gene: TRBJ2-1; clone size: .; V gene: TRBV19; CDR3 protein: CASNPGRYNEQFF
J gene: TRBJ2-3; clone size: .; V gene: TRBV28; CDR3 protein: CASSVAVGTDTQYF
J gene: TRBJ1-4; clone size: .; V gene: TRBV12-3/TRBV12-4; CDR3 protein: CASSSPKTSGLLPEENEKLFF
J gene: TRBJ2-7; clone size: .; V gene: TRBV7-9; CDR3 protein: CASRTNNRDRGSYEQYF
J gene: TRBJ2-7; clone size: .; V gene: TRBV7-6; CDR3 protein: CASSLEASPPYEQYF
J gene: TRBJ2-7; clone size: .; V gene: TRBV5-1; CDR3 protein: CASSSVLAGAGEQYF
J gene: TRBJ2-5; clone size: .; V gene: TRBV7-8; CDR3 protein: CASSLKGGFQETQYF
J gene: TRBJ2-5; clone size: .; V gene: TRBV29-1; CDR3 protein: CSVASMTGTVYQETQYF
J gene: TRBJ1-2; clone size: .; V gene: TRBV29-1; CDR3 protein: CSVPGTGAYNYGYTF
J gene: TRBJ1-2; clone size: .; V gene: TRBV18; CDR3 protein: CASSPGQLNGYTF
J gene: TRBJ2-1; clone size: .; V gene: TRBV7-6; CDR3 protein: CASSRGTGLNEQFF
J gene: TRBJ2-6; clone size: .; V gene: TRBV6-8; CDR3 protein: CASSYAGQGAPGANVLTF
J gene: TRBJ1-5; clone size: .; V gene: TRBV21-1; CDR3 protein: CASSKAGDRGLSNQPQHF
J gene: TRBJ1-5; clone size: .; V gene: TRBV4-3; CDR3 protein: CASSQDSRNQPQHF
J gene: TRBJ2-2; clone size: .; V gene: TRBV7-6; CDR3 protein: CASSPQAGELFF
J gene: TRBJ2-2; clone size: .; V gene: TRBV7-9; CDR3 protein: CASSRRDRVLQGPGELFF
J gene: TRBJ1-2; clone size: .; V gene: TRBV23-1; CDR3 protein: CASNFPRAEANYGYTF
J gene: TRBJ2-5; clone size: medium-sized; V gene: TRBV4-3; CDR3 protein: CASSQDRGQQETQYF
J gene: TRBJ2-3; clone size: .; V gene: TRBV7-7; CDR3 protein: CASSLKSNTDTQYF
J gene: TRBJ2-7; clone size: .; V gene: TRBV3-1; CDR3 protein: CASSQLAGTSYEQYF